These 5 T cell receptor beta chains were all obtained from the same sample, sequenced in a study of T cells after somatic rescue of genetic block. The data were produced by immunoSEQ multiplex PCR, yet TCRdb's version contains in-frame clones alone and is incomplete. The sample carries approximately 10,000 clones, about 78% recorded once. Sequenced input: peripheral blood mononuclear cells (PBMCs). The receptors originated from a boy under 18.

V gene TRBV4-3 combines with J gene TRBJ1-1; D not resolved. Germline CDR1 is LGHNA and CDR2 is YSLEER. The CDR3 covers 13 residues. Trimming removed 0 bases at V and 1 base at J, with 3 bases between. CDR3 in amino acids: CASSQDRNTEAFF. Here the CDR3 DNA reads TGCGCCAGCAGCCAAGATAGGAACACTGAAGCTTTCTTT.

This chain uses TRBV7-2 with TRBJ2-7, with TRBD2 matching over 12 bases. V was clipped by 4 bases and J by 4 bases; unmatched bases: 5. Germline V CDR1 and CDR2: SGHTA, FQGNSA. The CDR3 length is 15 residues. For the CDR3, the DNA is TGTGCCAGCAGCTCCGGACTAGCGGGGCAATACGAGCAGTACTTC. Translating gives CASSSGLAGQYEQYF.

The chain combines TRBV11-2 with TRBJ2-1, with a possible D match to TRBD1 (6 bases). The CDR3 spans 18 residues. Germline V gene data show CDR1 as SGHAT and CDR2 as FQNNGV. Trimming took off 5 bases at V and 3 bases at J, with 23 bases between the two ends. CDR3 region: CASSPDRMKWDDYNEQFF. The CDR3 nucleotides are TGTGCCAGCAGCCCGGACAGAATGAAATGGGATGACTACAATGAGCAGTTCTTC.

The rearrangement joins TRBV7-9 to TRBJ2-3, with 10 bases lining up with TRBD1. After removal of 5 bases from V and 3 bases from J, the junction contained 2 bases not matched to a gene. Germline V gene data show CDR1 as SEHNR and CDR2 as FQNEAQ (reference sequence). The CDR3 runs to 14 residues. CDR3: CASSQGQGTDTQYF. The CDR3, as DNA: TGTGCCAGCAGCCAGGGACAGGGGACAGATACGCAGTATTTT.

V usage is TRBV10-3 and J usage is TRBJ2-2; D is perhaps TRBD2 (6 bases). Between the trimmed V and J ends, which lost 1 base and 0 bases, there was a span of 6 bases. Germline V gene data show CDR1 as ENHRY and CDR2 as SYGVKD. This CDR3 is 15 amino acids long. The CDR3 DNA is TGTGCCATCAGTGAGTGGGGGGCGAACACCGGGGAGCTGTTTTTT. Residues: CAISEWGANTGELFF.